The rows below give T cell receptor beta chains drawn from one sample of a study of human T cells and chemical hapten exposure. TCRdb ran MiXCR on the RACE reads and lists one entry per CDR3 protein. The table includes 85,000 to 95,000 distinct CDR3 sequences, approximately 11% detected once. The source material was whole blood, sampled in connection with sensitization to the hapten diphenylcyclopropenone (DPC). The receptors come from a man aged 35 to 55 with alopecia areata. Some clones in this sample may be carry-over from other donors' samples. CDR3s include the opening cysteine and the closing phenylalanine or tryptophan. The order of the fields is D gene, V gene, J gene, clone size, CDR3 protein, CDR3 DNA. A D gene is named only where the DNA matches it firmly. Size is stated for part of the rows, as once, few or many counts, or as a class when the clone is expanded.

D gene: .
V gene: TRBV9
J gene: TRBJ2-2
clone size: medium-sized
CDR3 protein: CASSVSGATGELFF
CDR3 DNA: TGTGCCAGCAGCGTAAGTGGGGCCACCGGGGAGCTGTTTTTT

D gene: TRBD1
V gene: TRBV18
J gene: TRBJ1-2
clone size: .
CDR3 protein: CASSPGQGAGYTF
CDR3 DNA: TGTGCCAGCTCACCGGGACAGGGGGCTGGCTACACCTTC

D gene: .
V gene: TRBV20-1
J gene: TRBJ2-1
clone size: .
CDR3 protein: CSAREIGMSYNEQFF
CDR3 DNA: TGCAGTGCTAGAGAAATCGGGATGTCCTACAATGAGCAGTTCTTC

D gene: TRBD2
V gene: TRBV12-3/TRBV12-4
J gene: TRBJ2-2
clone size: .
CDR3 protein: CASSLSGSGAGELFF
CDR3 DNA: TGTGCCAGCAGTTTGAGCGGGAGTGGCGCCGGGGAGCTGTTTTTT

D gene: TRBD1
V gene: TRBV6-2/TRBV6-3
J gene: TRBJ1-2
clone size: few
CDR3 protein: CASSYGQGNVYGYTF
CDR3 DNA: TGTGCCAGCAGCTACGGACAGGGAAATGTCTATGGCTACACCTTC

D gene: .
V gene: TRBV6-2/TRBV6-3
J gene: TRBJ2-1
clone size: .
CDR3 protein: CASSYRIPNNEQFF
CDR3 DNA: TGTGCCAGCAGTTACAGAATTCCGAACAATGAGCAGTTCTTC

D gene: TRBD2
V gene: TRBV5-6
J gene: TRBJ2-3
clone size: many
CDR3 protein: CASSLELAGVYILSTDTQYF
CDR3 DNA: TGTGCCAGCAGCTTGGAACTAGCGGGAGTCTATATACTGAGCACAGATACGCAGTATTTT

D gene: .
V gene: TRBV6-2/TRBV6-3
J gene: TRBJ1-5
clone size: few
CDR3 protein: CASRPRPRRGGGSNQPQHF
CDR3 DNA: TGTGCCAGCAGACCACGTCCTAGAAGAGGCGGCGGGAGCAATCAGCCCCAGCATTTT

D gene: TRBD1
V gene: TRBV28
J gene: TRBJ2-1
clone size: .
CDR3 protein: CASFDGGTGGDEQFF
CDR3 DNA: TGTGCCAGCTTTGATGGCGGGACAGGGGGGGATGAGCAGTTCTTC

D gene: .
V gene: TRBV7-9
J gene: TRBJ1-6
clone size: .
CDR3 protein: CASSVGVQGLSPLHF
CDR3 DNA: TGTGCCAGCAGCGTTGGCGTCCAGGGGCTTTCACCCCTCCACTTT

D gene: .
V gene: TRBV12-3/TRBV12-4
J gene: TRBJ1-1
clone size: .
CDR3 protein: CASSLGSNGPNTEAFF
CDR3 DNA: TGTGCCAGCAGTTTGGGTAGTAACGGCCCGAACACTGAAGCTTTCTTT

D gene: .
V gene: TRBV29-1
J gene: TRBJ2-3
clone size: few
CDR3 protein: CSHWGPDTQYF
CDR3 DNA: TGCAGCCATTGGGGACCAGATACGCAGTATTTT

D gene: TRBD2
V gene: TRBV7-9
J gene: TRBJ2-7
clone size: .
CDR3 protein: CASSLGLAGDEQYF
CDR3 DNA: TGTGCCAGCAGCTTAGGCCTAGCGGGAGATGAGCAGTACTTC

D gene: .
V gene: TRBV19
J gene: TRBJ1-5
clone size: .
CDR3 protein: CASSITLPEPQHF
CDR3 DNA: TGTGCCAGTAGTATAACCCTTCCGGAGCCCCAGCATTTT

D gene: .
V gene: TRBV25-1
J gene: TRBJ2-5
clone size: few
CDR3 protein: CASSESPGFQETQYF
CDR3 DNA: TGTGCCAGCAGTGAATCCCCAGGGTTTCAAGAGACCCAGTACTTC

D gene: TRBD1
V gene: TRBV12-3/TRBV12-4
J gene: TRBJ2-3
clone size: few
CDR3 protein: CASSRQMARGKTSTDTQYF
CDR3 DNA: TGTGCCAGCAGTAGACAAATGGCCAGGGGGAAAACTAGCACAGATACGCAGTATTTT

D gene: TRBD1
V gene: TRBV5-5
J gene: TRBJ2-6
clone size: .
CDR3 protein: CASSLRFWDRGFPGANVLTF
CDR3 DNA: TGTGCCAGCAGCTTGAGGTTTTGGGACAGGGGTTTCCCTGGGGCCAACGTCCTGACTTTC

D gene: TRBD2
V gene: TRBV14
J gene: TRBJ2-3
clone size: .
CDR3 protein: CASSQEERLAGLADTQYF
CDR3 DNA: TGTGCCAGCAGCCAAGAAGAAAGACTAGCGGGATTGGCAGATACGCAGTATTTT

D gene: .
V gene: TRBV18
J gene: TRBJ2-5
clone size: .
CDR3 protein: CASSPRRVKETQYF
CDR3 DNA: TGTGCCAGCTCACCACGGAGAGTAAAAGAGACCCAGTACTTC

D gene: TRBD2
V gene: TRBV20-1
J gene: TRBJ2-3
clone size: .
CDR3 protein: CSAQISGERGVTDTQYF
CDR3 DNA: TGCAGTGCCCAAATATCGGGTGAGCGGGGGGTCACAGATACGCAGTATTTT

D gene: TRBD2
V gene: TRBV2
J gene: TRBJ2-5
clone size: .
CDR3 protein: CASKSLLTSGTQETQYF
CDR3 DNA: TGTGCCAGCAAATCCCTCCTTACTAGCGGGACCCAGGAGACCCAGTACTTC

D gene: .
V gene: TRBV30
J gene: TRBJ1-4
clone size: .
CDR3 protein: CAWSFFGMGPNEKLFF
CDR3 DNA: TGTGCCTGGAGTTTTTTTGGAATGGGCCCGAATGAAAAACTGTTTTTT

D gene: TRBD1
V gene: TRBV5-4
J gene: TRBJ2-1
clone size: .
CDR3 protein: CASSLGTVNNEQFF
CDR3 DNA: TGTGCCAGCAGCCTTGGGACAGTCAACAATGAGCAGTTCTTC

D gene: .
V gene: TRBV4-2
J gene: TRBJ1-1
clone size: .
CDR3 protein: CASSQEGRGTEAFF
CDR3 DNA: TGTGCCAGCAGCCAAGAAGGCAGGGGCACTGAAGCTTTCTTT

D gene: .
V gene: TRBV11-2
J gene: TRBJ2-6
clone size: .
CDR3 protein: CASSLRRTGANVLTF
CDR3 DNA: TGTGCCAGCAGCTTACGGCGGACTGGGGCCAACGTCCTGACTTTC

D gene: .
V gene: TRBV7-9
J gene: TRBJ2-1
clone size: .
CDR3 protein: CASSLAFQSSSSYNEQFF
CDR3 DNA: TGTGCCAGCAGCTTAGCATTTCAAAGTTCCAGCTCCTACAATGAGCAGTTCTTC

D gene: .
V gene: TRBV6-2/TRBV6-3
J gene: TRBJ2-6
clone size: .
CDR3 protein: CASTPGRARGANVLTF
CDR3 DNA: TGTGCCAGCACCCCCGGCCGGGCTCGGGGGGCCAACGTCCTGACTTTC